One T cell receptor (beta chain) is described in this entry. Its matching antigen is unknown. This entry is derived from a study of T cells in localized non-small cell lung cancer. Study-wide results and caveats: Median roughly 57 top-100 tumor clones were shared with paired adjacent lung.

Trimming took 5 bases from V and 4 from J; bases not matched to a gene: 7. The germline CDR1 and CDR2 sequences are PRHDT and FYEKMQ (reference sequence). This CDR3 region has 15 residues. TCRdb's table, derived via immunoSEQ multiplex PCR, lists solely in-frame clones and lacks some. The profile shows about 33,000 clones, roughly 90% of them singletons. The origin of this receptor is a man aged 40 to 69 with stage I lung adenocarcinoma. Sample: peripheral blood, taken before any cancer treatment. The chain recombines TRBV13 with TRBJ2-5; 10 bases map to TRBD2. This chain's CDR3 is CASSQLAGGSETQYF. For the CDR3, the DNA is TGTGCCAGCAGCCAATTAGCGGGGGGTTCAGAGACCCAGTACTTC.